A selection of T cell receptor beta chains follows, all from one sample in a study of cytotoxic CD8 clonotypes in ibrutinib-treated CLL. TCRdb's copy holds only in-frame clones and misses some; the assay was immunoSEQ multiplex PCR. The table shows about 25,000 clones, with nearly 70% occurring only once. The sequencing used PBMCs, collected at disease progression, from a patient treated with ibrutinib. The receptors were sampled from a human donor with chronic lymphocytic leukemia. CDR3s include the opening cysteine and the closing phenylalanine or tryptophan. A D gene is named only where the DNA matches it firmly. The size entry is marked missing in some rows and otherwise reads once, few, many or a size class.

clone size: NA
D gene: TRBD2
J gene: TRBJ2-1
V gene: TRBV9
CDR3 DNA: TGTGCCAGCAGCGGCTCACTAGCGAGCTATGAGCAGTTCTTC
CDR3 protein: CASSGSLASYEQFF

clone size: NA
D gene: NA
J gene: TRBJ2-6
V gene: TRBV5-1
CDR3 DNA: TGCGCCAGCAGCTTGAGTCGGGTAACGGCGGCAGGGGCCAACGTCCTGACTTTC
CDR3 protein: CASSLSRVTAAGANVLTF

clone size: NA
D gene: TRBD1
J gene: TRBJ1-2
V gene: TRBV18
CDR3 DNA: TGTGCCAGCTCACCGCCGACAGGGCAAGTACGCGACGGTGGCTACACCTTC
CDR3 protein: CASSPPTGQVRDGGYTF

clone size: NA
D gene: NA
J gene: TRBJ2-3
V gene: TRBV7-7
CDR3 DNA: TGTGCCAGCAGCCAACTCGGGACGGCATCAGATACGCAGTATTTT
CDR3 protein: CASSQLGTASDTQYF

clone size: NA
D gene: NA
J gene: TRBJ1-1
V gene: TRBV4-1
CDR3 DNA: TGCGCCAGCAGCCAAGACACAGGGAAGAACACTGAAGCTTTCTTT
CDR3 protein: CASSQDTGKNTEAFF

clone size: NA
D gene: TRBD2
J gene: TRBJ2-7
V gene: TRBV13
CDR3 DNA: TGTGCCAGCAGCTTACTAGCGGGGGACCAGTACGAGCAGTACTTC
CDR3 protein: CASSLLAGDQYEQYF

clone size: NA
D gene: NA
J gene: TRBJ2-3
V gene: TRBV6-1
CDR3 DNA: TGTGCCAGCAGTGGACTTGAGGGGAGCACAGATACGCAGTATTTT
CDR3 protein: CASSGLEGSTDTQYF

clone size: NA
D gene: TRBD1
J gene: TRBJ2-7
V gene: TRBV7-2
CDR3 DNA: TGTGCCAGCAGCTTGACAGGGGCCGGACCTGCGCAGTACTTC
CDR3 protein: CASSLTGAGPAQYF

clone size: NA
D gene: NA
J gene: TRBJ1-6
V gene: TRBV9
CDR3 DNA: TGTGCCAGCAGCGTAGGCAGGAGCTCCTATAATTCACCCCTCCACTTT
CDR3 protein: CASSVGRSSYNSPLHF

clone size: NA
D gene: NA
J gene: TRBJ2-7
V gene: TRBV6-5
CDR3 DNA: TGTGCCAGCAGTTTGACAGTCTCCTACGAGCAGTACTTC
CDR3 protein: CASSLTVSYEQYF

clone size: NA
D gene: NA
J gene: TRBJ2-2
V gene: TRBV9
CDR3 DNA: TGTGCCAGCAGCGCCGGGGCCGCGCCCGGGGAGCTGTTTTTT
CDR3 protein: CASSAGAAPGELFF

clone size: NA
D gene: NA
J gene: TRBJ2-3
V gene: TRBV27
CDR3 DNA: TGTGCCAGCAGGGATCAGGGTGGTGAGGATACGCAGTATTTT
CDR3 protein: CASRDQGGEDTQYF

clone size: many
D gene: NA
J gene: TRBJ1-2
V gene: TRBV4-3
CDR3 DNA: TGCGCCAGCAGCCAAGTCAACGGGGGCGGGTATGGCTACACCTTC
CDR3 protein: CASSQVNGGGYGYTF

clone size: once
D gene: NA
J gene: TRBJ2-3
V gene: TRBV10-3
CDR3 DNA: TGTGCCATCAGTGATTTAGGGTTCCAAGATACGCAGTATTTT
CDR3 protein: CAISDLGFQDTQYF

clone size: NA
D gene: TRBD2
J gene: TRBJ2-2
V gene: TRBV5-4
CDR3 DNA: TGTGCCAGCAGCTCCGGGACTAGCGGGGGGGCGAACACCGGGGAGCTGTTTTTT
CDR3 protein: CASSSGTSGGANTGELFF

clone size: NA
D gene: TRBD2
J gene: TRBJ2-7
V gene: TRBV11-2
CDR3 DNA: TGTGCCAGCAGCTTCGGCCGGGGCGGGACTATTACCTACGAGCAGTACTTC
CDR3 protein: CASSFGRGGTITYEQYF

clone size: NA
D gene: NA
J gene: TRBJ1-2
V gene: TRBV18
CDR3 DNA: TGTGCCAGCTCACTTAACAGGGACTATGGCTACACCTTC
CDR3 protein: CASSLNRDYGYTF

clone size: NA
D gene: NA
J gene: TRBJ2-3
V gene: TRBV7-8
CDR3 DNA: TGTGCCAGCAGCTTAAGTCTACCGGATACGCAGTATTTT
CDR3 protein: CASSLSLPDTQYF

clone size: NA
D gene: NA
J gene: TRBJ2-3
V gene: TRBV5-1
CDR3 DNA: TGCGCCAGCAGTTCTCTTGGGGGGCCCACAGATACGCAGTATTTT
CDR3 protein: CASSSLGGPTDTQYF

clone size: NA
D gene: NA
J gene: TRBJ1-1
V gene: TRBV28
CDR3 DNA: TGTGCCAGCAGTTTTGGGGGTTGGACTGAAGCTTTCTTT
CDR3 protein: CASSFGGWTEAFF

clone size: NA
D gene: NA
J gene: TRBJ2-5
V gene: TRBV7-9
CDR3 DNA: TGTGCCAGCAGCCCGCTCAACAGGGCGGAGACCCAGTACTTC
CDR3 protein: CASSPLNRAETQYF

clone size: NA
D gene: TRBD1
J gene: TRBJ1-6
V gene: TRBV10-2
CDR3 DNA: TGCGCCAGCAGTGAGTTAGGGGGCCATAGTTCACCCCTCCACTTT
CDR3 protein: CASSELGGHSSPLHF

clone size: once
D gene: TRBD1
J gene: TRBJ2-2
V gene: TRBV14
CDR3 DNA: TGTGCCAGCAGCCAACCCTGGGGGACAGGGAGGACCGGGGAGCTGTTTTTT
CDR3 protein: CASSQPWGTGRTGELFF

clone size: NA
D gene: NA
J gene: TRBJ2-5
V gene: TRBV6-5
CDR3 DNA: TGTGCCAGCAGCGATACCAGGAAAGGAGAGACCCAGTACTTC
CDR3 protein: CASSDTRKGETQYF

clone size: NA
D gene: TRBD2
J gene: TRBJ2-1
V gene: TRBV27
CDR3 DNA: TGTGCCAGCAGTCTAGCGGGGGCCTACTACAATGAGCAGTTCTTC
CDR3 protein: CASSLAGAYYNEQFF

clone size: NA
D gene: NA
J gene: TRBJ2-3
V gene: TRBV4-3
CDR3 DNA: TGCGCCAGCAGCCCCCGGGACACTAGCACAGATACGCAGTATTTT
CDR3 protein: CASSPRDTSTDTQYF

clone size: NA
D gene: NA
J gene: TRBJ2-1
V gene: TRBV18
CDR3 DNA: TGTGCCAGCTCACCTCCAGTAACCAGGGATGAGCAGTTCTTC
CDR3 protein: CASSPPVTRDEQFF

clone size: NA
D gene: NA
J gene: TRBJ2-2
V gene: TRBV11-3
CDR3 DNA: TGTGCCAGCACCTCAGGAGGTACGCACACCGGGGAGCTGTTTTTT
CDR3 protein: CASTSGGTHTGELFF

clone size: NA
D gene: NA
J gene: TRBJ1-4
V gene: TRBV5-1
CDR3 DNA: TGCGCCAGCAGCCCCGGAGAAGCTCATGAAAAACTGTTTTTT
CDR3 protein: CASSPGEAHEKLFF

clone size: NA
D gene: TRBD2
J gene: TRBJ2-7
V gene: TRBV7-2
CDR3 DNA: TGTGCCAGCAGCTTTACAGGCGGGGGGTTCTACGAGCAGTACTTC
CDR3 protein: CASSFTGGGFYEQYF

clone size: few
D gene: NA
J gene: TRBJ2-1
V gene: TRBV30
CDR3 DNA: TGTGCCTCCAGGGGTTTGAGCAATGAGCAGTTCTTC
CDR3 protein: CASRGLSNEQFF

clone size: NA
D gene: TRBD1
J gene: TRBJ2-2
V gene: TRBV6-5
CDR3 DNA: TGTGCCAGCAGGCCCCGGGACAGCGCAACCGGGGAGCTGTTTTTT
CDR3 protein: CASRPRDSATGELFF

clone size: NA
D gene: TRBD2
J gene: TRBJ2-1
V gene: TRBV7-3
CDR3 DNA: TGTGCCAGCAGCCCGGGACTAGCGGGCTACAATGAGCAGTTCTTC
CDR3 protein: CASSPGLAGYNEQFF

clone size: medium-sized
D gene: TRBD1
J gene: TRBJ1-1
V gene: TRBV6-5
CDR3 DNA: TGTGCCAGCAGCCACCCGCGGACAGGGGCCACTGAAGCTTTCTTT
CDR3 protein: CASSHPRTGATEAFF

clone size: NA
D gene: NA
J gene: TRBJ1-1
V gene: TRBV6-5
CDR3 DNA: TGTGCCAGCAGGCCCCCTACAGCTAACACTGAAGCTTTCTTT
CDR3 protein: CASRPPTANTEAFF

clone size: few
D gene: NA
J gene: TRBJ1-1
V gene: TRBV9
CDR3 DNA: TGTGCCAGCAGCGTACGGGGGGCGAACACTGAAGCTTTCTTT
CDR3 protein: CASSVRGANTEAFF

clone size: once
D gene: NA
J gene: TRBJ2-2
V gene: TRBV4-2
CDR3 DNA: TGTGCCAGCAGCCAGGATACAGGGAACACCGGGGAGCTGTTTTTT
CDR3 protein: CASSQDTGNTGELFF

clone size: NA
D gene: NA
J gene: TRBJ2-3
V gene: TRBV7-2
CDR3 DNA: TGTGCCAGCAGCCTTGAGGTGGGCACAGATACGCAGTATTTT
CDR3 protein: CASSLEVGTDTQYF

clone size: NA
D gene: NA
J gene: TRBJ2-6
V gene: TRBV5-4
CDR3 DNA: TGTGCCAGCAGCTCAGACTGGGGTGGGGCCAACGTCCTGACTTTC
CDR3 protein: CASSSDWGGANVLTF

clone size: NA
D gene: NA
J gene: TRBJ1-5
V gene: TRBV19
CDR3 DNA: TGTGCCAGTAGTGCACAGGTAAATCAGCCCCAGCATTTT
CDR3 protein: CASSAQVNQPQHF

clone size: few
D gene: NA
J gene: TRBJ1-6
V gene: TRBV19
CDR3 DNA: TGTGCCAGTAGTAGGGAGGGCAATAATTCACCCCTCCACTTT
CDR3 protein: CASSREGNNSPLHF

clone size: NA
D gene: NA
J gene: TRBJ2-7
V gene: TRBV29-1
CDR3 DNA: TGCAGCGCTGCCCAGGGTCTCACCTACGAGCAGTACTTC
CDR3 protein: CSAAQGLTYEQYF

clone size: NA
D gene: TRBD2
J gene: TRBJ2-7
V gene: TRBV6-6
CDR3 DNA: TGTGCCAGCAGCTACGGGAGGGGGGCGCCCTACGAGCAGTACTTC
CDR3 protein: CASSYGRGAPYEQYF

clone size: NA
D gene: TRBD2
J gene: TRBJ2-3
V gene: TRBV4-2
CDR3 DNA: TGTGCCAGCAGCCCCCGGACTAGCGGGGGGGTAGATACGCAGTATTTT
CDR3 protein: CASSPRTSGGVDTQYF

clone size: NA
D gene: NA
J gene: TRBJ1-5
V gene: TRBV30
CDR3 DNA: TGTGCCTGGAGTGTCGCAGTCAATCAGCCCCAGCATTTT
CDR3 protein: CAWSVAVNQPQHF

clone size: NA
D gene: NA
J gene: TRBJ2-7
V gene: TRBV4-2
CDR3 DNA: TGTGCCAGCAGCCGATCCCGGGCCCAAGGCTACGAGCAGTACTTC
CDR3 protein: CASSRSRAQGYEQYF

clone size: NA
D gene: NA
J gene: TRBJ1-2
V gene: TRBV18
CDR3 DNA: TGTGCCAGCTCACTTTTAAGGGATCCCGGCTACACCTTC
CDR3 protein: CASSLLRDPGYTF

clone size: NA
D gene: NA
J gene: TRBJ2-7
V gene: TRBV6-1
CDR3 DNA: TGTGCCAGCAGTGACCCGGGACTTTCTTCCTACGAGCAGTACTTC
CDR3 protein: CASSDPGLSSYEQYF

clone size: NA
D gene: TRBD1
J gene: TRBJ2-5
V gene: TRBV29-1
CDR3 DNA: TGCAGCGTTATACAGGGGATCGTCGAAGAGACCCAGTACTTC
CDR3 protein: CSVIQGIVEETQYF

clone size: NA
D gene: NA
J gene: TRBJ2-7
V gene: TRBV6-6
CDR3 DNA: TGTGCCAGCAGTTATCCAGGGCAGGGGTACGAGCAGTACTTC
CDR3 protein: CASSYPGQGYEQYF

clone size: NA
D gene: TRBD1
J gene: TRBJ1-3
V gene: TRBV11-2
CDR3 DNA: TGTGCCAGCAGCCCGACAGGGTCGGGAAACACCATATATTTT
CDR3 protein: CASSPTGSGNTIYF